This TCR beta chain is drawn from a study of graft-versus-host responses after intestinal transplantation. In the study overall: Recipients were given multivisceral, liver-intestinal, or isolated intestinal transplants. Study-level findings and limits: Detection of GvH clones occurred in recipient marrow, and some had their first appearance in ileum or blood. High graft-versus-host to host-versus-graft T cell clonal ratios marked allografts of patients with graft-donor macrochimerism.

The table came from immunoSEQ multiplex PCR; TCRdb's copy has only in-frame clones and leaves some out. The data contain some 17,000 clones, 65% to 90% of them singletons. A word on this clone: Its antigen is not known.

Processed graft tissue released its intraepithelial and lamina propria lymphocytes. Per germline, CDR1 LNHDA and CDR2 SQIVND (reference sequence). The J segment lost 7 bases and the V segment lost 3 bases, leaving 2 bases of the junction unmatched. The CDR3 has 15 amino acids. The chain joins TRBV19 to TRBJ2-1; 14 positions match TRBD2. The source material was ileum tissue, sampled 17 days after transplant. The clonotype comes from a human patient who received an intestinal transplant, so some T cells may come from the graft donor. The CDR3 is CASSMTSGRDNEQFF. The CDR3 DNA reads TGTGCCAGTAGTATGACTAGCGGGAGGGATAATGAGCAGTTCTTC.